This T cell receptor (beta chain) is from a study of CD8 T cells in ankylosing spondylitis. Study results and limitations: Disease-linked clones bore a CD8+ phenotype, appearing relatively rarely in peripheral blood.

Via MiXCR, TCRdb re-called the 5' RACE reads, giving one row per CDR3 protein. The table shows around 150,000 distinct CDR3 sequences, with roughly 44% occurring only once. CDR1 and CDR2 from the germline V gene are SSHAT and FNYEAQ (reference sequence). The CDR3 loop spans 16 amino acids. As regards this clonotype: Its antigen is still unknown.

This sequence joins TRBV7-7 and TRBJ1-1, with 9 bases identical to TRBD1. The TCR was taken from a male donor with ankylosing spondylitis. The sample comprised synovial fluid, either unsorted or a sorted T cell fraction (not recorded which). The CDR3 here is CASGNRGRKGNTEAFF. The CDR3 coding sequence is TGTGCTAGCGGTAACAGGGGGCGAAAGGGCAACACTGAAGCTTTCTTT. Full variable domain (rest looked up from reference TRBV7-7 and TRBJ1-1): GAGVSQSPRYKVTKRGQDVTLRCDPISSHATLYWYQQALGQGPEFLTYFNYEAQPDKSGLPSDRFSAERPEGSISTLTIQRTEQRDSAMYRCASGNRGRKGNTEAFFGQGTRLTVV.